A single T cell receptor beta chain is shown here with its context. Its antigen remains unidentified. Looked up from germline, CDR1 is SGHDN and CDR2 is FVKESK. The CDR3 totals 14 residues. Trimming left V 4 bases short and J 3 bases short, with 10 bases between. These data belong to a study of long-term antiretroviral therapy in people with HIV. General observations from the study: Clones with expansion before ART led the repertoire at all time points.

With survey level as its setting, the immunoSEQ assay was v3.0. TCRdb's table, derived via immunoSEQ multiplex PCR, lists solely in-frame clones and lacks some. The repertoire holds tens of thousands of clones, around 93% seen once, with 2.5% to 3.5% in the top ten. This sequence was found in a man in his forties or fifties with HIV. V is TRBV14 and J is TRBJ1-5; possibly TRBD1 for D (5 bases). The material was unsorted PBMCs, obtained approximately 7.1 years after starting antiretroviral therapy. The CDR3 nucleotides read TGTGCCAGCAGCCCTCGGGGGAACAATCAGCCCCAGCATTTT. Its protein is CASSPRGNNQPQHF.